This T cell receptor (beta chain) was observed in a study of long-term antiretroviral therapy in people with HIV. Cryopreserved PBMC samples of roughly 0.95-10 million cells were used for DNA extraction. Concerning this clone: The antigen is undetermined.

Broader study findings: Older ART regimens may have been in use when blood was drawn between about 2004 and 2018.

Researchers ran immunoSEQ v3.0 at survey level. Here immunoSEQ multiplex PCR was the method, and the copy in TCRdb shows in-frame clones only, minus some. This sample has some 35,000 clones; roughly 82% occur once, and the top ten carry about 6%. This CDR3 is 13 amino acids long. With 5 bases removed from V and 4 bases from J, the gap between germline ends came to 13 bases. Germline V gives CDR1 SGHNT, CDR2 YYREEE (reference sequence). This specimen was unsorted PBMCs, taken 0.6 years after starting antiretroviral therapy. V gene TRBV5-4 combines with J gene TRBJ2-7; D uncertain. The TCR was taken from a man younger than 35 with HIV. The CDR3 spells CASSPGTLYEQYF. The CDR3 region has the DNA TGTGCCAGCAGTCCGGGTACTCTTTACGAGCAGTACTTC. Full variable domain (remainder filled in from reference TRBV5-4 and TRBJ2-7): ETGVTQSPTHLIKTRGQQVTLRCSSQSGHNTVSWYQQALGQGPQFIFQYYREEENGRGNFPPRFSGLQFPNYSSELNVNALELDDSALYLCASSPGTLYEQYFGPGTRLTVT.